What follows are 20 T cell receptor beta chains derived from one specimen sequenced in a study of response to subunit inactivated influenza vaccine. TCRdb itself ran the RT-PCR reads through MiXCR, one entry per CDR3 protein. The data hold over 150,000 distinct CDR3 sequences, with around 14% observed a single time. The material sequenced was CD8+ T cells sorted from PBMCs, taken more than 4 days after vaccination. The receptors come from a middle-aged man who received an inactivated influenza vaccine.

This clonotype occurred many times. CDR3 coding DNA: TGTGCCAGCAGTTACTCAGCCCCCGGCGGGGGGGCCCCCTACAATGAGCAGTTCTTC. This codes for CASSYSAPGGGAPYNEQFF. The rearrangement links TRBV6-5 to TRBJ2-1; 9 bases line up with TRBD2. The germline CDR1 and CDR2 sequences are MNHEY and SVGAGI. The CDR3 runs to 19 residues. The trim removed 0 bases at V and 2 bases at J, leaving 11 bases unmatched.

This clonotype has more than one count but fewer than ten. The chain joins TRBV5-1 to TRBJ2-2, with D uncertain. Trimming took 0 bases from V and 8 from J, leaving 11 bases between them. CDR3 length equals 14 residues. Germline CDR1 is SGHRS and CDR2 is YFSETQ. The CDR3, as DNA: TGCGCCAGCAGCTTGGAACCTTCGATGGGGGAGCTGTTTTTT. It encodes CASSLEPSMGELFF.

This clonotype was picked up a small number of times. The chain combines TRBV6-1 with TRBJ2-3, with D unresolved. Deletions cut 10 bases from V and 0 bases from J, with 17 bases between. CDR1 MNHNS and CDR2 SASEGT come from the germline V gene. There are 15 residues in the CDR3. CDR3 sequence (DNA): TGTGCCACCACCCCGGTTGGAGCCAGCACAGATACGCAGTATTTT. Translated, it gives CATTPVGASTDTQYF.

This clonotype has a handful of counts. This chain uses TRBV15 with TRBJ2-7; 10 nucleotides agree with TRBD1. CDR1 and CDR2 from the germline V gene are LNHNV and YYDKDF (reference sequence). This CDR3 is 19 amino acids long. The J segment lost 0 bases and the V segment lost 0 bases, leaving 11 bases of the junction unmatched. CDR3 sequence (DNA): TGTGCCACCAGCAGAGATCGGGACAGGGGTTACTTAAGCTCCTACGAGCAGTACTTC. It yields the protein CATSRDRDRGYLSSYEQYF.

The chain recombines TRBV20-1 with TRBJ2-7; TRBD2 matches 9 bases. The CDR3 is 14 amino acids. From germline, CDR1 is DFQATT and CDR2 SNEGSKA (reference sequence). The V segment lost 0 bases and the J segment 7 bases; nucleotides outside the gene matches: 7. The DNA of the CDR3 is TGCAGTGCTAGAGACGCGCTAGCGGGGATGGAGCAGTACTTC. The encoded protein is CSARDALAGMEQYF.

The chain uses TRBV20-1 and TRBJ2-7; 7 bases fit TRBD1. This CDR3 has 13 residues. The V gene end was trimmed by 4 bases and the J gene end by 4 bases; junction bases not matched to a gene: 7. CDR1 is DFQATT, CDR2 SNEGSKA, per germline (reference sequence). The CDR3 coding sequence is TGCAGTGCTAAACTGACAGGGTCTTACGAGCAGTACTTC. Protein: CSAKLTGSYEQYF.

Only a few counts were recorded for this clonotype. Here the CDR3 DNA reads TGTGCCACCAGGGGGACAGGTGGATACAATGAGCAGTTCTTC. It specifies CATRGTGGYNEQFF. The rearrangement uses TRBV24-1 and TRBJ2-1; 8 nucleotides line up with TRBD1. The CDR3 totals 14 residues. With V trimmed by 7 bases and J by 4 bases, 5 bases remained unmatched. CDR1 is KGHDR, CDR2 SFDVKD, per germline.

V is TRBV3-1 and J is TRBJ2-3; D is undetermined. This CDR3 has 13 amino acids. Germline V gives CDR1 LGHDT, CDR2 YNNKEL (reference sequence). V was trimmed by 2 bases and J by 3 bases, leaving 6 bases between them. The CDR3 sequence is CASSQILTDTQYF. In nucleotides, the CDR3 is TGTGCCAGCAGCCAAATCCTGACAGATACGCAGTATTTT.

The J gene is TRBJ2-7, the V gene TRBV13, with 9 positions matching TRBD2. The CDR3 covers 14 residues. Trimming cost V 4 bases and J 2 bases; bases outside gene matches: 3. Germline V gene data show CDR1 as PRHDT and CDR2 as FYEKMQ (reference sequence). CDR3 in DNA: TGTGCCAGCAGCTACGGGACTAGCACCTACGAGCAGTACTTC. This sequence encodes CASSYGTSTYEQYF.

This clonotype was seen more than once but under ten times. This chain uses TRBV24-1 with TRBJ2-2, with TRBD1 matching over 9 bases. The CDR3 length is 15 residues. Germline lookup yields CDR1 KGHDR and CDR2 SFDVKD. V shed 3 bases, J shed 6 bases, and the junction held 4 bases outside the gene matches. CDR3 sequence: CATSDGQGFAGELFF. In DNA form, the CDR3 reads TGTGCCACCAGTGATGGACAGGGGTTTGCCGGGGAGCTGTTTTTT.

This chain connects TRBV5-6 to TRBJ2-5; 10 bases map to TRBD2. The germline gives CDR1 SGHDT, CDR2 YYEEEE. This CDR3 spans 15 amino acids. Trimming cost V 2 bases and J 7 bases; bases outside gene matches: 8. CDR3 nucleotides: TGTGCCAGCAGCTTCGTGACTAGCGGGTGGGGGACCCAGTACTTC. Its protein product is CASSFVTSGWGTQYF. Filled out from reference TRBV5-6 and TRBJ2-5, the complete variable domain reads DAGVTQSPTHLIKTRGQQVTLRCSPKSGHDTVSWYQQALGQGPQFIFQYYEEEERQRGNFPDRFSGHQFPNYSSELNVNALLLGDSALYLCASSFVTSGWGTQYFGPGTRLLVL.

This clonotype was seen only a few times. This chain uses TRBV9 with TRBJ2-7; a possible D gene is TRBD1 (5 bases). CDR1 SGDLS and CDR2 YYNGEE come from the germline V gene. The CDR3 consists of 15 residues. V lost 0 bases and J lost 5, with 15 bases in between. CDR3 loop: CASSVALGRFDEQYF. CDR3 DNA sequence: TGTGCCAGCAGCGTAGCTCTGGGGCGATTCGACGAGCAGTACTTC. The whole variable domain, remainder taken from reference TRBV9 and TRBJ2-7, is DSGVTQTPKHLITATGQRVTLRCSPRSGDLSVYWYQQSLDQGLQFLIQYYNGEERAKGNILERFSAQQFPDLHSELNLSSLELGDSALYFCASSVALGRFDEQYFGPGTRLTVT.

As regards this clonotype: The junction departs from germline at one end; a sequencing error may be responsible. The chain recombines TRBV28 with TRBJ2-5, with 9 bases lining up with TRBD1. CDR1 MDHEN and CDR2 SYDVKM come from the germline V gene. This CDR3 spans 15 amino acids. CDR3: CASNLQGAPRETQYF. CDR3 DNA sequence: TGTGCCAGCAATTTACAGGGGGCACCTCGGGAGACCCAGTACTTC.

This clonotype was found a few times. J is TRBJ2-1 and V is TRBV10-3; D unresolved. Between the trimmed V and J ends, which lost 2 bases and 7 bases, there was a span of 6 bases. The CDR3 is 12 amino acids. CDR1 and CDR2 (germline): ENHRY, SYGVKD. The CDR3 here is CAISESRNEQFF. CDR3 bases: TGTGCCATCAGTGAGAGTAGAAATGAGCAGTTCTTC.

This sequence joins TRBV6-1 and TRBJ1-4; D is ambiguous. This CDR3 has 14 amino acids. CDR1 is MNHNS and CDR2 is SASEGT in the germline V gene. V gave up 2 bases and J gave up 8 bases, with 12 bases separating them. CDR3 nucleotides: TGTGCCAGCAGTGAATTCAACGGGTCGGAAAAACTGTTTTTT. Its protein product is CASSEFNGSEKLFF.

The chain carries TRBV20-1 and TRBJ2-1; no definite D call. Trimming removed 0 bases at V and 4 bases at J, with 13 bases between. Germline CDR1 reads DFQATT; CDR2 reads SNEGSKA (reference sequence). The CDR3 has 15 amino acids. CDR3 in DNA: TGCAGTGCTAGAGATCTGGACCATCCTTACAATGAGCAGTTCTTC. Translation: CSARDLDHPYNEQFF.

The genes are TRBV7-6 and TRBJ2-1; D might be TRBD2 (6 bases). The CDR3 has 15 amino acids. The germline CDR1 and CDR2 sequences are SGHVS and FNYEAQ. Trimming took off 3 bases at V and 7 bases at J, with 16 bases between the two ends. The CDR3 loop is CASSFTTSKLNEQFF. As DNA, the CDR3 is TGTGCCAGCAGCTTTACTACTAGCAAGTTGAATGAGCAGTTCTTC.

V is TRBV7-2 and J is TRBJ2-7; the match to TRBD1 covers 8 bases. Germline assignment: CDR1 SGHTA and CDR2 FQGNSA. The CDR3 totals 15 residues. J gave up 2 bases and V 5 bases, and 8 bases lay outside the gene matches. The CDR3 sequence is CASSRGRTGPYEQYF. CDR3 in DNA: TGTGCCAGCAGCAGAGGGCGGACAGGGCCCTACGAGCAGTACTTC.

The rearrangement joins TRBV19 to TRBJ2-7; D may be TRBD1 (6 bases). Deletions cut 2 bases from V and 5 bases from J, with 16 bases between. Germline V gene lookup returns CDR1 LNHDA and CDR2 SQIVND (reference sequence). This CDR3 has 15 amino acids. Here the CDR3 reads CASSIRRGHMNEQYF. The CDR3 DNA sequence: TGTGCCAGTAGTATACGCCGGGGACATATGAACGAGCAGTACTTC.

This clonotype appeared a few times. The chain is built from TRBV6-1 and TRBJ2-2; D not resolved. Germline loops: CDR1 MNHNS, CDR2 SASEGT. With 6 bases removed from V and 0 bases from J, the gap between germline ends came to 14 bases. The CDR3 is 16 residues long. The CDR3 here is CASSATRRANTGELFF. The DNA of the CDR3 is TGTGCCAGCAGCGCCACCCGACGGGCGAACACCGGGGAGCTGTTTTTT.